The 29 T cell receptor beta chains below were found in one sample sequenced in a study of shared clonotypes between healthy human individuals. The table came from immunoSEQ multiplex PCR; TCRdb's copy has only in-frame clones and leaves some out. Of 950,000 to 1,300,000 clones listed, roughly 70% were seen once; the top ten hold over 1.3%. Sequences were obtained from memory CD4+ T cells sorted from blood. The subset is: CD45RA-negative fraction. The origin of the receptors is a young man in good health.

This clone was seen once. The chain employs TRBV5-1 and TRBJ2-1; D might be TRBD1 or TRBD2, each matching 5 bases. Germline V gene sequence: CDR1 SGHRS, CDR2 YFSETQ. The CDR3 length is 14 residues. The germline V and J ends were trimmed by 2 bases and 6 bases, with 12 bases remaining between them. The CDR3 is CASSFGSRANEQFF. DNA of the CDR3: TGCGCCAGCAGCTTTGGGAGCAGGGCCAATGAGCAGTTCTTC.

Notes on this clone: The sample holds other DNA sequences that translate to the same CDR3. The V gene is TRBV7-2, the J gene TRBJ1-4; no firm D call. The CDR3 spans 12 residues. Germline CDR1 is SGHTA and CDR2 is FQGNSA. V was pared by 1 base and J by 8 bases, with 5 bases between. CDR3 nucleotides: TGTGCCAGCAGCTTAGATCGGGAAAAACTGTTTTTT. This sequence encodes CASSLDREKLFF.

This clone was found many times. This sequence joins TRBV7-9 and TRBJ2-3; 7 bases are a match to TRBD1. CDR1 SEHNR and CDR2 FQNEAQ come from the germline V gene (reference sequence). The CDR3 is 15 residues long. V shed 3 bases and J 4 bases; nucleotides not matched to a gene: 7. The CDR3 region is CASSFSGGLADTQYF. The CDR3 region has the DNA TGTGCCAGCAGCTTCTCAGGGGGTTTGGCAGATACGCAGTATTTT. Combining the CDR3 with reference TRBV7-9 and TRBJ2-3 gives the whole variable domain DTGVSQNPRHKITKRGQNVTFRCDPISEHNRLYWYRQTLGQGPEFLTYFQNEAQLEKSRLLSDRFSAERPKGSFSTLEIQRTEQGDSAMYLCASSFSGGLADTQYFGPGTRLTVL.

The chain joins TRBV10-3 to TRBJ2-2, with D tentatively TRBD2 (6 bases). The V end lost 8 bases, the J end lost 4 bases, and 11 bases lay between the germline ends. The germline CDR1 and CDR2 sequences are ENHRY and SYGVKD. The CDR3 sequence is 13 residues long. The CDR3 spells CAIQGGPTGELFF. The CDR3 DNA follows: TGTGCCATCCAGGGAGGACCCACCGGGGAGCTGTTTTTT.

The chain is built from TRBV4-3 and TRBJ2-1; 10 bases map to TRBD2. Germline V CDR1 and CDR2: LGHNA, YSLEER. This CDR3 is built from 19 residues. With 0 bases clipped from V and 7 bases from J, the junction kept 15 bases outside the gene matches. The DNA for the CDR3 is TGCGCCAGCAGCCAAGATCGGTTTTCAGCGGGAGGGGCCTTGAATGAGCAGTTCTTC. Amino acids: CASSQDRFSAGGALNEQFF.

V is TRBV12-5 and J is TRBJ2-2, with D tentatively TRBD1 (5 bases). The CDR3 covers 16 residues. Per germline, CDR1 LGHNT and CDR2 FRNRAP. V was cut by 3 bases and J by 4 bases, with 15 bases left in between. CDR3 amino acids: CASGLTVAGSTGELFF. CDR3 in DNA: TGTGCTAGTGGTTTAACGGTCGCAGGGTCCACCGGGGAGCTGTTTTTT.

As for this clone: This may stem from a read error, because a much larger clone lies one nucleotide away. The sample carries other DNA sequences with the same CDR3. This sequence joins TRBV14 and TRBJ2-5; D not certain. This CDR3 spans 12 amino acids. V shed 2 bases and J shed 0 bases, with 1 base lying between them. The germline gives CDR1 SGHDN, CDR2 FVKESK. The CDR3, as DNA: TGTGCCAGCAGCCAATACCAAGAGACCCAGTACTTC. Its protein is CASSQYQETQYF.

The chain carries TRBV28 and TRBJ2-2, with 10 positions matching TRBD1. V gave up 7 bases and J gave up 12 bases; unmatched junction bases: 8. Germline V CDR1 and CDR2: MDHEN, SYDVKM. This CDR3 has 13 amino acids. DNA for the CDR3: TGTGCCAGCAATACTTTGGGACAGGGGAAGCTGTTTTTT. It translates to CASNTLGQGKLFF.

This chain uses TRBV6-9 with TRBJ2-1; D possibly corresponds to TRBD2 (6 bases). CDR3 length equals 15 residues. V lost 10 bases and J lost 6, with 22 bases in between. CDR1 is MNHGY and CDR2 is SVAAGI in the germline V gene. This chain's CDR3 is CANRANVHGSNEQFF. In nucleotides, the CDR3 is TGTGCCAACCGGGCAAACGTACACGGGAGCAATGAGCAGTTCTTC.

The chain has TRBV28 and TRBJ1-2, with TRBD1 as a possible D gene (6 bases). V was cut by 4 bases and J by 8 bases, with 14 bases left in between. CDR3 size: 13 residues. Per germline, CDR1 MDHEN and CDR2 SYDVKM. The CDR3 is CASSSPRGKGYTF. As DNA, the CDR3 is TGTGCCAGCAGTTCGCCCAGGGGAAAGGGCTACACCTTC.

CDR3 nucleotides: TGTGCCAGCAGCTTGAAGCCAGGACGGCAGTTCTTC. This gives the protein CASSLKPGRQFF. J is TRBJ2-1 and V is TRBV11-3, with no clear D. The CDR3 is 12 residues long. The germline V gene has CDR1 SGHNT and CDR2 YENEEA. Trimming took off 3 bases at V and 12 bases at J, with 12 bases between the two ends.

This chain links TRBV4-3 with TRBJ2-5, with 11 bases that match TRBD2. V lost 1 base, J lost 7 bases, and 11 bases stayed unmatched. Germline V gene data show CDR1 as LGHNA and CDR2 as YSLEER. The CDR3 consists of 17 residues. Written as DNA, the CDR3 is TGCGCCAGCAGCCAAGCTTTAGCGGGAGGGGGAGTCGGGACCCAGTACTTC. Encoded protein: CASSQALAGGGVGTQYF.

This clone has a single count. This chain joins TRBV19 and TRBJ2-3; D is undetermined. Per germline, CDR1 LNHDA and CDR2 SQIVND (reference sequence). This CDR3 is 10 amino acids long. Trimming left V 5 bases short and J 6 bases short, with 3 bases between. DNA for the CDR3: TGTGCCAGTAGTCTCGATACGCAGTATTTT. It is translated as CASSLDTQYF.

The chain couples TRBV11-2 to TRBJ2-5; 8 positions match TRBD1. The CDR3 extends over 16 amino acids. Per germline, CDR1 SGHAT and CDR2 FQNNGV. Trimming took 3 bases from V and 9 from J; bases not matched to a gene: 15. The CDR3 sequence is CASSLNRDRWLGAQYF. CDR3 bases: TGTGCCAGCAGCTTGAACCGGGACAGGTGGCTGGGGGCCCAGTACTTC.

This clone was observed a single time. Written as DNA, the CDR3 is TGCGCCAGCAGTGAGGGGGCGGGCTATGGCTACACCTTC. Its protein is CASSEGAGYGYTF. The chain uses TRBV10-2 and TRBJ1-2; perhaps TRBD1 as D (5 bases). The length of the CDR3 is 13 residues. Trimming shortened V by 2 bases and J by 4 bases, and 8 bases separated the two germline ends. The germline gives CDR1 WSHSY, CDR2 SAAADI.

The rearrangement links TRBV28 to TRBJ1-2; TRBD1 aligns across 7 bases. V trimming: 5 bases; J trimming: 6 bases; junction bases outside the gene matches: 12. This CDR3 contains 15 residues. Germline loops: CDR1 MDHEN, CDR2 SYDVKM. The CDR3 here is CASSISPGGNDGYTF. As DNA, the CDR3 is TGTGCCAGCAGTATTTCCCCAGGGGGGAATGATGGCTACACCTTC.

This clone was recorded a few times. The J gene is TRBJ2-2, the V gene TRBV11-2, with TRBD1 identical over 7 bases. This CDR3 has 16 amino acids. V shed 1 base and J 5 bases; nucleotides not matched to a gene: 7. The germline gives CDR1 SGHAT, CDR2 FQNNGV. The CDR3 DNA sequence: TGTGCCAGCAGCTTAGGTCGACAGGGTGGAACCGGGGAGCTGTTTTTT. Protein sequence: CASSLGRQGGTGELFF.

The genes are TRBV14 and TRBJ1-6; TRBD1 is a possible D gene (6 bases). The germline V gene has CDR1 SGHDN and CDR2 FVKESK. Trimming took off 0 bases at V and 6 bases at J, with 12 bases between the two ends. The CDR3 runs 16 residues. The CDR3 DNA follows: TGTGCCAGCAGCCAAGACTCAGGACAGTTTAATTCACCCCTCCACTTT. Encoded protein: CASSQDSGQFNSPLHF.

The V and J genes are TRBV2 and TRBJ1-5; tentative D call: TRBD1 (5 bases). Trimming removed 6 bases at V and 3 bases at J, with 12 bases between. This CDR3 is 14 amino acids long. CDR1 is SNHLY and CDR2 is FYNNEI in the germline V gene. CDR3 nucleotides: TGTGCCAGCAGCGTACGACAGAACAATCAGCCCCAGCATTTT. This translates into CASSVRQNNQPQHF.

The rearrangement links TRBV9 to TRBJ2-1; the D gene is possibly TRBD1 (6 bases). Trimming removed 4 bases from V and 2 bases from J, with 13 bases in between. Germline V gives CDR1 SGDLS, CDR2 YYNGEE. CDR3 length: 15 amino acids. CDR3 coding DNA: TGTGCCAGCAGCACCAGAGAGGGGGCCTACAATGAGCAGTTCTTC. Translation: CASSTREGAYNEQFF.

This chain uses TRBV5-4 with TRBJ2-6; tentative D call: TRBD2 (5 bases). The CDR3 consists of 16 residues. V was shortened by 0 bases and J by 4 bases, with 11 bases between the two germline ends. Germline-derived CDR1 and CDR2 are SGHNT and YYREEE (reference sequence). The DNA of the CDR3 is TGTGCCAGCAGCTTGGCGAGAGGGCAGGGGGCCAACGTCCTGACTTTC. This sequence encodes CASSLARGQGANVLTF.

CDR3 DNA: TGTGCCAGCTCACCCCCCGCAGGGACTGATACGCAGTATTTT. It codes for CASSPPAGTDTQYF. This chain connects TRBV18 to TRBJ2-3; maybe TRBD2 (6 bases). The CDR3 covers 14 residues. Germline CDR1 is KGHSH and CDR2 is LQKENI. Trimming took off 3 bases at V and 6 bases at J, with 13 bases between the two ends.

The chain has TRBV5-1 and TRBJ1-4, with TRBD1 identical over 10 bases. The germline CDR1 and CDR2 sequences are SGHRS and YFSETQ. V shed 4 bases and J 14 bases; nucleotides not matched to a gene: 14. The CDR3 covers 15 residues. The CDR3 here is CASSPGQGPRSWLFF. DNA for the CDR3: TGCGCCAGCAGCCCGGGACAGGGGCCCCGGAGTTGGCTGTTTTTT.

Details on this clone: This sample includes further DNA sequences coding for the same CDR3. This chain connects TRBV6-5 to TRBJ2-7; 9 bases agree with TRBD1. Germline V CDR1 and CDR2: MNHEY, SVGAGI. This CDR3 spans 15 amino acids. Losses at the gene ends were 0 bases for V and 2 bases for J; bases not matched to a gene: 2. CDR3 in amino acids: CASSYSGTGPYEQYF. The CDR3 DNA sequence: TGTGCCAGCAGTTACTCCGGGACAGGGCCCTACGAGCAGTACTTC.

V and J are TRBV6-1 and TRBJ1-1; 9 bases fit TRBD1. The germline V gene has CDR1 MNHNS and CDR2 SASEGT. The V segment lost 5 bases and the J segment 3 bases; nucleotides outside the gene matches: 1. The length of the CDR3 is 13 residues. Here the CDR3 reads CASSRQGDTEAFF. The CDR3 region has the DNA TGTGCCAGCAGTAGACAGGGGGACACTGAAGCTTTCTTT.

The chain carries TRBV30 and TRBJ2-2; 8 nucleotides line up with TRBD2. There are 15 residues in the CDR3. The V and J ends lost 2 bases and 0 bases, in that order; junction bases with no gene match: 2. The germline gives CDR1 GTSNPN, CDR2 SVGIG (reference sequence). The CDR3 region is CAWSRGGTNTGELFF. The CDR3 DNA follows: TGTGCCTGGAGTCGCGGGGGGACGAACACCGGGGAGCTGTTTTTT.

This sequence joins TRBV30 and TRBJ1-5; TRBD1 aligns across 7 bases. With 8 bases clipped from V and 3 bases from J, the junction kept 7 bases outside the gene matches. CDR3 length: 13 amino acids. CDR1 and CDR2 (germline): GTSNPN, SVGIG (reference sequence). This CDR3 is CAVAGGHNQPQHF. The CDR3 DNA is TGTGCCGTAGCAGGGGGTCACAATCAGCCCCAGCATTTT.

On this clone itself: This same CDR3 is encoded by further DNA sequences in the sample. The CDR3 sequence: CASSIRGTGELFF. The CDR3 DNA reads as TGCGCCAGCAGCATTAGGGGCACCGGGGAGCTGTTTTTT. This chain uses TRBV5-1 with TRBJ2-2, with D tentatively TRBD1 (5 bases). Germline-derived CDR1 and CDR2 are SGHRS and YFSETQ. Trimming removed 4 bases from V and 4 bases from J, with 8 bases in between. This CDR3 region has 13 residues.

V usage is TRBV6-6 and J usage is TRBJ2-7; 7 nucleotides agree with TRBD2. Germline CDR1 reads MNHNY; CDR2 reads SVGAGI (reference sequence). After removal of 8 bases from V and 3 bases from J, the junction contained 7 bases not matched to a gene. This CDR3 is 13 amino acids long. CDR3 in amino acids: CASRRASGYEQYF. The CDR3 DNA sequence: TGTGCCAGCCGTCGGGCTAGCGGCTACGAGCAGTACTTC.